This T cell receptor beta chain was captured by sequencing in a study of blood T cell repertoires in COVID-19. At the level of the study: Both acute and convalescent COVID-19 samples were obtained from the United States, Italy and Spain. T cells, B-cell-depleted T cells, or PBMCs supplied cDNA or gDNA.

V dropped 2 bases and J dropped 4; count of bases not matched to a gene: 5. CDR1 LGHDT and CDR2 YNNKEL come from the germline V gene (reference sequence). The CDR3 covers 15 residues. In the original workflow: Amplification of reference gene primers provided the estimated nucleated cell counts. Produced via immunoSEQ multiplex PCR; TCRdb's table is partial and in-frame only. V and J calls and clone size are as listed in that table; D and trimming were resolved from the DNA. This table has 250,000 to 350,000 clones, 87% appearing once. The gene calls are TRBV3-1 (or the pseudogene TRBV3-2) and TRBJ2-4, with TRBD2 matching 7 bases. Material for sequencing was peripheral blood. The source of this sequence is a woman in her 50s who had recovered from COVID-19. The CDR3 DNA follows: TGTGCCAGCAGCCAATTGCGCGGGGGTAAAAACATTCAGTACTTC. This codes for CASSQLRGGKNIQYF.